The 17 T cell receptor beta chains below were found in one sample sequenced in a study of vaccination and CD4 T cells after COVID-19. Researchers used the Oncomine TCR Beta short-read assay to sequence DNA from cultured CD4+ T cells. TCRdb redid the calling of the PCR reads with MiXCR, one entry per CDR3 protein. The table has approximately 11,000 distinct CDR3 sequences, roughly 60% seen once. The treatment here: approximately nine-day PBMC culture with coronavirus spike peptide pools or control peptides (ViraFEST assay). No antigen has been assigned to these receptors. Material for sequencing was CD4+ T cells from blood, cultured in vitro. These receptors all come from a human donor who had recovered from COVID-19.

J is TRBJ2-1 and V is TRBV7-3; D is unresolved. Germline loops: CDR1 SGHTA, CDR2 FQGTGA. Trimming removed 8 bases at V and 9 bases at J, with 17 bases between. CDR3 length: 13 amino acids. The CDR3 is CASSPRRLGEQFF. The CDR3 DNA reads TGTGCCAGCTCACCCCGGCGTTTAGGTGAGCAGTTCTTC.

The CDR3 here is CASSEDLSGYEQYF. The CDR3 bases are TGTGCCAGCAGTGAAGACCTGTCTGGGTACGAGCAGTACTTC. The chain has TRBV2 and TRBJ2-7, with D hard to call. CDR3 length: 14 residues. Germline V gene data show CDR1 as SNHLY and CDR2 as FYNNEI. Deletions cut 1 base from V and 4 bases from J, with 11 bases between.

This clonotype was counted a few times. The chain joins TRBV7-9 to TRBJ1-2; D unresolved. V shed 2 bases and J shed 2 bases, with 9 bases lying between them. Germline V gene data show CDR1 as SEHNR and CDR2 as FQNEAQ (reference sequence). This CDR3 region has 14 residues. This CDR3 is CASSLNELNYGYTF. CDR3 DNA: TGTGCCAGCAGCTTAAACGAACTCAACTATGGCTACACCTTC.

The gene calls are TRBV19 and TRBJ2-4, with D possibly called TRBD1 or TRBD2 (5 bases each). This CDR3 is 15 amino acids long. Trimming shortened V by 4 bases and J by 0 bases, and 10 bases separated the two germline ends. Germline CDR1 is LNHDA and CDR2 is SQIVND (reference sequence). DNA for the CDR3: TGTGCCAGTAGTACCGGGACGATAGCCAAAAACATTCAGTACTTC. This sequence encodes CASSTGTIAKNIQYF.

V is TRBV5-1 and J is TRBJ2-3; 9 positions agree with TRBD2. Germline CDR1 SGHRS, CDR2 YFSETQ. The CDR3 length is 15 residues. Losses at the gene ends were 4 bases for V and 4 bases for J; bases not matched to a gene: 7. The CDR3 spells CASSISGSVPDTQYF. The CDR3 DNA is TGCGCCAGCAGCATTAGCGGGAGCGTTCCAGATACGCAGTATTTT. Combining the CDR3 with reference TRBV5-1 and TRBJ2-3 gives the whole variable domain KAGVTQTPRYLIKTRGQQVTLSCSPISGHRSVSWYQQTPGQGLQFLFEYFSETQRNKGNFPGRFSGRQFSNSRSEMNVSTLELGDSALYLCASSISGSVPDTQYFGPGTRLTVL.

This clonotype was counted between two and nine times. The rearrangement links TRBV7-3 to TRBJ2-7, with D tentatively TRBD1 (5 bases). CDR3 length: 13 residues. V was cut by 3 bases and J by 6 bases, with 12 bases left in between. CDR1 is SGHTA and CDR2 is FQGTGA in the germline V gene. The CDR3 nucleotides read TGTGCCAGCAGCTTCCAGGGCCAATCCGAGCAGTACTTC. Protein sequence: CASSFQGQSEQYF.

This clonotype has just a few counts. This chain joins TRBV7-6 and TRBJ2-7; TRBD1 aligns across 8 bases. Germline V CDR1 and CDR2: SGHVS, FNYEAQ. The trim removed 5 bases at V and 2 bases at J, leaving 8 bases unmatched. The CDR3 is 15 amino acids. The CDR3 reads CASSPLTGAAYEQYF. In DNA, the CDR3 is TGTGCCAGCAGCCCACTGACAGGGGCCGCCTACGAGCAGTACTTC. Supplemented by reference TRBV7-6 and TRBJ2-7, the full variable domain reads GAGVSQSPRYKVTKRGQDVALRCDPISGHVSLYWYRQALGQGPEFLTYFNYEAQQDKSGLPNDRFSAERPEGSISTLTIQRTEQRDSAMYRCASSPLTGAAYEQYFGPGTRLTVT.

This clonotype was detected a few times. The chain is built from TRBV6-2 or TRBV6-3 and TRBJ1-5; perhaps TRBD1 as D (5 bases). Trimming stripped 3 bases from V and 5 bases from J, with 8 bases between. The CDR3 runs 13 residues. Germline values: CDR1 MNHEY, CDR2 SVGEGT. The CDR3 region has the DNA TGTGCCAGCAGTTATACGACAGATCAGCCCCAGCATTTT. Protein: CASSYTTDQPQHF.

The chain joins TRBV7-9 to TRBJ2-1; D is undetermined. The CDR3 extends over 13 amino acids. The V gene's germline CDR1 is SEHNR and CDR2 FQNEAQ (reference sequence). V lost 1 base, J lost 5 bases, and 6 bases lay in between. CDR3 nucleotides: TGTGCCAGCAGCTTAGGGCTCCACAATGAGCAGTTCTTC. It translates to CASSLGLHNEQFF.

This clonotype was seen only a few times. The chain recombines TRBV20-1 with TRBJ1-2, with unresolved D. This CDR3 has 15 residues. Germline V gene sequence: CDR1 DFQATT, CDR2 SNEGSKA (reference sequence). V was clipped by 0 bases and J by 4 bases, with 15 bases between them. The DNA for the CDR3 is TGCAGTGCTAGAGATCTAGAGGGTCTACGCTATGGCTACACCTTC. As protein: CSARDLEGLRYGYTF.

The CDR3 sequence is CASSIGTRERTIYF. The DNA of the CDR3 is TGTGCCAGTAGTATCGGTACCCGGGAAAGGACCATATATTTT. The chain has TRBV19 and TRBJ1-3; no firm D call. Trimming removed 3 bases from V and 10 bases from J, with 16 bases in between. CDR3 length: 14 amino acids. The germline gives CDR1 LNHDA, CDR2 SQIVND (reference sequence).

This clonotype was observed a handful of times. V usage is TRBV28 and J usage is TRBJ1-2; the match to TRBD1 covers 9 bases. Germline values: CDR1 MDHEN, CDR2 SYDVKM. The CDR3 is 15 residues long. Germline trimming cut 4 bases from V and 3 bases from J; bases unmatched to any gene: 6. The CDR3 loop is CASSSPGQGYYGYTF. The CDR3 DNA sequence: TGTGCCAGCAGTTCCCCGGGACAGGGTTACTATGGCTACACCTTC.

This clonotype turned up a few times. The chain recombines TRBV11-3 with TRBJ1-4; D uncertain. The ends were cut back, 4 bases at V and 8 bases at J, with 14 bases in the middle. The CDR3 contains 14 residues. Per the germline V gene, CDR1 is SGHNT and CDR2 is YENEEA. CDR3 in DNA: TGTGCCAGCAGCTCCCCGGCCGTAGGGGAAAAACTGTTTTTT. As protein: CASSSPAVGEKLFF.

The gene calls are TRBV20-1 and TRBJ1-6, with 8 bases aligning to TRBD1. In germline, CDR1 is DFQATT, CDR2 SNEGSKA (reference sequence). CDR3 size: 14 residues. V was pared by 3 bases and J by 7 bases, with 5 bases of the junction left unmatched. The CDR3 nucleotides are TGCAGTGCTAGCCACGGACAGGGAAATTCACCCCTCCACTTT. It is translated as CSASHGQGNSPLHF.

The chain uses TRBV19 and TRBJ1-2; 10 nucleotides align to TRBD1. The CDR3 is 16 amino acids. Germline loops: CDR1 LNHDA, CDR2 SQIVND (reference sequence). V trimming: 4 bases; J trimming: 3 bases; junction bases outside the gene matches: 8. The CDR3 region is CASSTERTGGYYGYTF. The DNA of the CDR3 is TGTGCCAGTAGTACAGAAAGGACAGGGGGTTACTATGGCTACACCTTC.

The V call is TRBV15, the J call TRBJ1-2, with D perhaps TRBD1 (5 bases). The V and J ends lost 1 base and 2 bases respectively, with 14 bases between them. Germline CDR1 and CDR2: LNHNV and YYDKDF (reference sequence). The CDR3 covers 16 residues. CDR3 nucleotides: TGTGCCACCAGCAGAGCGTCGGGGGATTCGAACTATGGCTACACCTTC. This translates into CATSRASGDSNYGYTF.

The CDR3 DNA reads as TGTGCCAGCAGTCCCCCAGGGTTCTCTGGGGCCAACGTCCTGACTTTC. Encoded protein: CASSPPGFSGANVLTF. This rearrangement joins TRBV6-1 to TRBJ2-6, with D perhaps TRBD1 (5 bases). Trimming removed 5 bases at V and 0 bases at J, with 11 bases between. Per the germline V gene, CDR1 is MNHNS and CDR2 is SASEGT. The CDR3 contains 16 residues.